This is a list of T cell receptor beta chains from one sample in a study of blood T cell repertoires in COVID-19. Profiling relied on immunoSEQ multiplex PCR, and the TCRdb table lists in-frame clones only, not all of them. There are tens of thousands of clones in the sample; approximately 88% occur only once, and approximately 2.5% lies in the top ten. The specimen sequenced was peripheral blood. The receptors were gathered from a man aged 80 or over with active or convalescent COVID-19. Each CDR3 is given with its conserved first and last residue. Each record gives: clone size, J gene, D gene, V gene, CDR3 protein, CDR3 DNA. A D gene is named only where the DNA matches it firmly. Size tells how often a clone was seen (once, few, many) or the class of an expanded clone, and some rows leave it out.

>NA|TRBJ2-3|NA|TRBV14
CASSQGIFPGTDTQYF
TGTGCCAGCAGCCAGGGCATTTTCCCTGGCACAGATACGCAGTATTTT
>NA|TRBJ1-5|TRBD1|TRBV9
CASSPRGQADQPQHF
TGTGCCAGCAGCCCGAGGGGACAGGCGGATCAGCCCCAGCATTTT
>once|TRBJ2-7|NA|TRBV27
CASNPMCEQYF
TGTGCCAGCAACCCTATGTGCGAGCAGTACTTC
>NA|TRBJ2-2|TRBD1|TRBV19
CASSRDRGGTGELFF
TGTGCCAGTAGTAGGGACAGGGGCGGTACCGGGGAGCTGTTTTTT
>once|TRBJ2-3|NA|TRBV7-2
CASSGSRRNYEQYF
TGTGCCAGCAGTGGGTCTAGACGTAACTACGAGCAGTATTTT
>NA|TRBJ2-1|TRBD2|TRBV6-2/TRBV6-3
CASSVGGAYNEQFF
TGTGCCAGCAGCGTCGGGGGGGCCTACAATGAGCAGTTCTTC
>NA|TRBJ1-6|NA|TRBV3-1/TRBV3-2
CASSQDPGISSPLHF
TGTGCCAGCAGCCAAGATCCAGGGATAAGTTCACCCCTCCACTTT
>once|TRBJ1-5|NA|TRBV30
CAWSVRDNSNQPQHF
TGTGCCTGGAGTGTTCGGGACAATAGCAATCAGCCCCAGCATTTT
>NA|TRBJ2-7|NA|TRBV2
CASVGAGAVYEQYF
TGTGCCAGCGTTGGAGCTGGAGCCGTCTACGAGCAGTACTTC
>NA|TRBJ2-6|NA|TRBV9
CASSTRTTLANVLTF
TGTGCCAGCAGCACCCGGACAACTCTAGCCAACGTCCTGACTTTC
>NA|TRBJ1-5|NA|TRBV6-2/TRBV6-3
CASSYWGPQPQHF
TGTGCCAGCAGTTACTGGGGCCCTCAGCCCCAGCATTTT
>NA|TRBJ1-6|NA|TRBV6-6
CASRRTADNSPLHF
TGTGCCAGCAGGAGGACAGCAGATAATTCACCCCTCCACTTT
>NA|TRBJ1-2|TRBD1|TRBV27
CASSFRDRGRYGYTF
TGTGCCAGCAGTTTCCGGGACAGGGGACGCTATGGCTACACCTTC
>NA|TRBJ2-6|NA|TRBV4-3
CASSQGRQASGANVLTF
TGCGCCAGCAGCCAAGGAAGGCAGGCGTCTGGGGCCAACGTCCTGACTTTC
>NA|TRBJ1-2|TRBD1|TRBV5-1
CASSLAATGNGYTF
TGCGCCAGCAGCTTGGCGGCGACAGGGAATGGCTACACCTTC